The source of this T cell receptor beta chain is a study of blood T cell repertoires in COVID-19. TCRdb's table, derived via immunoSEQ multiplex PCR, lists solely in-frame clones and lacks some. The data contain 150,000 to 190,000 clones, around 84% of them singletons. The TCR comes from a woman aged 45-60 years with acute or convalescent COVID-19. The sample comprised peripheral blood.

This CDR3 is CASSLGNQGSEAFF. The CDR3, as DNA: TGCGCCAGCAGCTTGGGAAATCAGGGCTCTGAAGCTTTCTTT. The chain joins TRBV5-1 to TRBJ1-1, with D perhaps TRBD1 (5 bases). Trimming stripped 0 bases from V and 6 bases from J, with 12 bases between. The germline gives CDR1 SGHRS, CDR2 YFSETQ. This CDR3 contains 14 residues.